Detailed here is one T cell receptor (beta chain). The data were taken from a study of blood T cell repertoires in COVID-19. Study-wide background: The samples span acute and convalescent COVID-19 from the United States, Italy and Spain. Sample material is recorded as cDNA or gDNA derived from T cells, B-cell-depleted T cells, or PBMCs.

Original processing notes: Counts of nucleated cells, estimated from reference gene primer amplification, were obtained. The method was immunoSEQ multiplex PCR; TCRdb's version includes in-frame clones alone and lacks a portion of them. D and trimming were read from the DNA, whereas the V and J calls and clone size are those reported in that table. Here the sample spans hundreds of thousands of clones, around 86% being singletons. This CDR3 region has 15 residues. V lost 0 bases to trimming and J lost 4 bases, with 12 bases between them. The germline V gene has CDR1 MNHNY and CDR2 SVGAGI (reference sequence).

This receptor was identified in a human donor in a cohort sampled during active COVID-19. The chain combines TRBV6-6 with TRBJ1-2, with unresolved D. Sequenced: peripheral blood. CDR3 sequence reads: CASSYSSGGSYGYTF. DNA for the CDR3: TGTGCCAGCAGTTACTCGTCGGGTGGCAGCTATGGCTACACCTTC.